This passage covers 26 T cell receptor beta chains from one sample sequenced in a study of blood T cells in healthy people across ages. The authors ran a second PCR of about 6 to 12 cycles using a sample-barcoded 5' primer and a J-beta primer mix. MiXCR was run by TCRdb on the 5' RACE reads, yielding one entry per CDR3 protein. The table lists about 1.6 million distinct CDR3 sequences, 30% to 35% of them singletons. The specimen was blood. The receptors come from a woman aged 30 to 39 in good health.

As concerns this clonotype: One junction end does not reproduce the germline sequence, and a read error may be involved. The rearrangement joins TRBV12-3 or TRBV12-4 to TRBJ2-3; no clear D gene. This CDR3 contains 13 residues. The CDR3 spells CASSLVRADMEYF. CDR3 coding DNA: TGTGCCAGCAGTTTAGTGAGAGCAGATATGGAGTATTTC.

Many counts were recorded for this clonotype. V gene TRBV4-1 combines with J gene TRBJ2-1; D gene unclear. With 4 bases removed from V and 8 bases from J, the gap between germline ends came to 18 bases. This CDR3 region has 15 residues. CDR1 is MGHRA and CDR2 is YSYEKL in the germline V gene. The chain's CDR3 is CASSPSGVTPHEQFF. For the CDR3, the DNA is TGCGCCAGCAGCCCTTCCGGAGTCACACCTCATGAGCAGTTCTTC.

The rearrangement joins TRBV4-1 to TRBJ2-5; D possibly corresponds to TRBD2 (5 bases). Germline-derived CDR1 and CDR2 are MGHRA and YSYEKL. There are 17 residues in the CDR3. V was cut by 4 bases and J by 2 bases, with 20 bases left in between. CDR3 sequence reads: CASSRGARGGQQETQYF. The CDR3 DNA sequence: TGCGCCAGCAGCCGAGGTGCCCGGGGTGGCCAGCAAGAGACCCAGTACTTC.

This clonotype was observed a handful of times. The chain has TRBV4-1 and TRBJ2-7; a weak D match, TRBD1 (5 bases). The germline CDR1 and CDR2 sequences are MGHRA and YSYEKL. V lost 0 bases, J lost 0 bases, and 12 bases lay in between. The CDR3 spans 16 residues. CDR3 residues: CASSQDKTESSYEQYF. CDR3 sequence (DNA): TGCGCCAGCAGCCAAGACAAGACAGAGAGCTCCTACGAGCAGTACTTC.

This clonotype was detected once. The chain has TRBV18 and TRBJ2-5; a possible D gene is TRBD1 (6 bases). The end of the DNA aligns better with TRBJ2-7, so the J call may be wrong. The CDR3 is 14 amino acids. Germline CDR1 reads KGHSH; CDR2 reads LQKENI. The CDR3 DNA reads as TGTGCCAGCTCATCTAAGACAGGTCGGGACGAGCAGTACTTC. Amino acids: CASSSKTGRDEQYF.

The chain combines TRBV5-1 with TRBJ2-5; 13 nucleotides match TRBD2. With V trimmed by 0 bases and J by 4 bases, 6 bases remained unmatched. CDR1 is SGHRS, CDR2 YFSETQ, per germline. The CDR3 sequence is 17 residues long. The CDR3 protein is CASSLGARLAGGETQYF. CDR3 sequence (DNA): TGCGCCAGCAGCTTGGGAGCTCGACTAGCGGGAGGAGAGACCCAGTACTTC. The entire variable domain, with the rest obtained from reference TRBV5-1 and TRBJ2-5, is as follows: KAGVTQTPRYLIKTRGQQVTLSCSPISGHRSVSWYQQTPGQGLQFLFEYFSETQRNKGNFPGRFSGRQFSNSRSEMNVSTLELGDSALYLCASSLGARLAGGETQYFGPGTRLLVL.

This clonotype was counted at least ten times. The rearrangement links TRBV9 to TRBJ1-5; perhaps TRBD1 as D (6 bases). The CDR3 is 15 residues long. V was shortened by 4 bases and J by 4 bases, with 15 bases between the two germline ends. Germline loops: CDR1 SGDLS, CDR2 YYNGEE. The CDR3 spells CASSIGTLENQPQHF. CDR3 nucleotide sequence: TGTGCCAGCAGCATTGGGACATTGGAAAATCAGCCCCAGCATTTT.

J is TRBJ2-2 and V is TRBV9; D uncertain. This CDR3 contains 16 residues. V was clipped by 0 bases and J by 6 bases, with 15 bases between them. Germline lookup yields CDR1 SGDLS and CDR2 YYNGEE. CDR3 protein: CASSVGGDLLAGELFF. CDR3 nucleotides: TGTGCCAGCAGCGTAGGCGGAGATTTACTGGCCGGGGAGCTGTTTTTT.

This clonotype has more than one count but fewer than ten. The chain combines TRBV28 with TRBJ2-1, with 9 bases fitting TRBD2. CDR3 length equals 20 residues. V lost 6 bases, J lost 4 bases, and 22 bases stayed unmatched. The germline V gene has CDR1 MDHEN and CDR2 SYDVKM. The CDR3 region is CASSPRYGAASGIKYNEQFF. DNA for the CDR3: TGTGCCAGCAGCCCACGGTATGGCGCAGCTAGCGGGATTAAGTACAATGAGCAGTTCTTC.

The sample holds a few counts of this clonotype. The gene calls are TRBV25-1 and TRBJ2-2; no definite D call. The CDR3 is 16 amino acids. The germline CDR1 and CDR2 sequences are MGHDK and SYGVNS. The V gene lost 5 bases and the J gene lost 3 bases, with 16 bases spanning the gap. The CDR3 region has the DNA TGTGCCAGCAGTCAAGACTTGGGCGGAGACACCGGGGAGCTGTTTTTT. It translates to CASSQDLGGDTGELFF. Based on the CDR3 plus reference TRBV25-1 and TRBJ2-2, the full variable domain is EADIYQTPRYLVIGTGKKITLECSQTMGHDKMYWYQQDPGMELHLIHYSYGVNSTEKGDLSSESTVSRIRTEHFPLTLESARPSHTSQYLCASSQDLGGDTGELFFGEGSRLTVL.

This chain connects TRBV12-5 to TRBJ1-5; D is undetermined. In germline, CDR1 is LGHNT, CDR2 FRNRAP. The V and J ends lost 9 bases and 0 bases respectively, with 12 bases between them. The CDR3 extends over 14 amino acids. DNA of the CDR3: TGTGCTAGCGTAAACAGTAATAGCAATCAGCCCCAGCATTTT. Translation: CASVNSNSNQPQHF.

This clonotype was seen a few times. The chain has TRBV5-6 and TRBJ2-1, with 9 bases fitting TRBD2. Germline-derived CDR1 and CDR2 are SGHDT and YYEEEE. The CDR3 is 16 residues long. V shed 3 bases, J shed 4 bases, and the junction held 8 bases outside the gene matches. This CDR3 reads CASSSKRGADYNEQFF. The CDR3 DNA sequence: TGTGCCAGCAGCTCGAAGCGGGGGGCAGATTACAATGAGCAGTTCTTC.

The rearrangement uses TRBV3-1 and TRBJ2-1, with 10 bases fitting TRBD1. V lost 0 bases, J lost 8 bases, and 10 bases stayed unmatched. Germline CDR1 reads LGHDT; CDR2 reads YNNKEL (reference sequence). This CDR3 region has 17 residues. CDR3 DNA sequence: TGTGCCAGCAGCCAAGAAAGGGGACAGGGGAGGGGTTATGAGCAGTTCTTC. This gives the protein CASSQERGQGRGYEQFF.

This clonotype occurred a few times. J is TRBJ2-1 and V is TRBV20-1, with D perhaps matching TRBD1 (5 bases). V dropped 0 bases and J dropped 4 bases, with 28 bases sitting between them. Germline loops: CDR1 DFQATT, CDR2 SNEGSKA (reference sequence). The length of the CDR3 is 20 residues. The CDR3, as DNA: TGCAGTGCTAGAGATCGCAAGGGGCTAGTGGGTCCCGGGTCGTACAATGAGCAGTTCTTC. It specifies CSARDRKGLVGPGSYNEQFF.

This clonotype was counted ten times or more. CDR3 bases: TGCAGTGCTGCAGACTGGGAGACCCAGTACTTC. The encoded protein is CSAADWETQYF. The chain is built from TRBV20-1 and TRBJ2-5; no definite D call. With 5 bases removed from V and 5 bases from J, the gap between germline ends came to 9 bases. Germline-derived CDR1 and CDR2 are DFQATT and SNEGSKA (reference sequence). CDR3 length: 11 amino acids.

This chain links TRBV29-1 with TRBJ1-2; D is ambiguous. In germline, CDR1 is SQVTM, CDR2 ANQGSEA. The CDR3 contains 16 residues. Trimming took 1 base from V and 1 from J, leaving 16 bases between them. The CDR3 region has the DNA TGCAGCGTTGAAGGGGGAGGGCCCACAAATAACTATGGCTACACCTTC. It translates to CSVEGGGPTNNYGYTF. Full variable domain (missing parts from reference TRBV29-1 and TRBJ1-2): SAVISQKPSRDICQRGTSLTIQCQVDSQVTMMFWYRQQPGQSLTLIATANQGSEATYESGFVIDKFPISRPNLTFSTLTVSNMSPEDSSIYLCSVEGGGPTNNYGYTFGSGTRLTVV.

This clonotype was seen more than once but under ten times. In nucleotides, the CDR3 is TGTGCCAGCAGTTCCACTAGCGGGACGATCTACGAGCAGTACTTC. It translates to CASSSTSGTIYEQYF. This chain joins TRBV28 and TRBJ2-7; 10 nucleotides align to TRBD2. This CDR3 spans 15 amino acids. V lost 4 bases and J lost 3; bases outside the gene matches: 6. Germline V gene sequence: CDR1 MDHEN, CDR2 SYDVKM.

This chain uses TRBV12-3 or TRBV12-4 with TRBJ1-2, with D possibly matching TRBD1 (5 bases). Trimming removed 6 bases from V and 10 bases from J, with 18 bases in between. CDR3 size: 13 residues. The CDR3 nucleotides read TGTGCCAGCAGGACGACAGAGAGGGATGACTACACCTTC. Translation gives CASRTTERDDYTF.

CDR3 residues: CASSLLVAKNIQYF. The CDR3 DNA reads as TGTGCCAGCAGTTTATTGGTAGCCAAAAACATTCAGTACTTC. V and J are TRBV27 and TRBJ2-4; no clear D. Germline V CDR1 and CDR2: MNHEY, SMNVEV (reference sequence). V gave up 1 base and J gave up 0 bases, with 4 bases separating them. This CDR3 is 14 amino acids long.

The rearrangement links TRBV6-6 to TRBJ1-5; weak D call: TRBD1 (6 bases). V was cut by 2 bases and J by 7 bases, with 9 bases left in between. CDR3 length: 13 residues. The germline gives CDR1 MNHNY, CDR2 SVGAGI (reference sequence). CDR3 coding DNA: TGTGCCAGCAGTTACCCAGGGGAACAGCCCCAGCATTTT. Translating gives CASSYPGEQPQHF.

This clonotype has just a few counts. J is TRBJ1-5 and V is TRBV28; D is unclear. V dropped 5 bases and J dropped 4 bases, with 3 bases sitting between them. There are 11 residues in the CDR3. Germline V lookup: CDR1 MDHEN, CDR2 SYDVKM. The CDR3 loop reads CASSINQPQHF. CDR3 nucleotides: TGTGCCAGCAGTATAAATCAGCCCCAGCATTTT. Full variable domain (remainder filled in from reference TRBV28 and TRBJ1-5): DVKVTQSSRYLVKRTGEKVFLECVQDMDHENMFWYRQDPGLGLRLIYFSYDVKMKEKGDIPEGYSVSREKKERFSLILESASTNQTSMYLCASSINQPQHFGDGTRLSIL.

The chain is built from TRBV2 and TRBJ2-4; weak D call: TRBD1 (6 bases). The CDR3 length is 16 residues. Trimming removed 2 bases at V and 2 bases at J, with 13 bases between. CDR1 SNHLY and CDR2 FYNNEI come from the germline V gene. The DNA of the CDR3 is TGTGCCAGCAGTGAAACAGAGTGGGGGCCCAAAAACATTCAGTACTTC. This codes for CASSETEWGPKNIQYF.

This clonotype was seen repeatedly, ten times or more. This chain joins TRBV7-3 and TRBJ2-1, with D hard to call. Germline-derived CDR1 and CDR2 are SGHTA and FQGTGA. This CDR3 contains 13 residues. Trimming stripped 2 bases from V and 5 bases from J, with 7 bases between. CDR3 region: CASSLGPNNEQFF. The CDR3 region has the DNA TGTGCCAGCAGCTTAGGGCCTAACAATGAGCAGTTCTTC. Complete variable domain (other parts from reference TRBV7-3 and TRBJ2-1): GAGVSQTPSNKVTEKGKYVELRCDPISGHTALYWYRQSLGQGPEFLIYFQGTGAADDSGLPNDRFFAVRPEGSVSTLKIQRTERGDSAVYLCASSLGPNNEQFFGPGTRLTVL.

This clonotype has more than one count but fewer than ten. The gene calls are TRBV27 and TRBJ2-7, with 9 bases that match TRBD2. The CDR3 runs 15 residues. CDR1 MNHEY and CDR2 SMNVEV come from the germline V gene (reference sequence). With 3 bases clipped from V and 2 bases from J, the junction kept 5 bases outside the gene matches. CDR3 amino acids: CASSLAGGPTYEQYF. The CDR3 DNA reads TGTGCCAGCAGTTTGGCGGGAGGGCCGACCTACGAGCAGTACTTC.

The chain combines TRBV3-1 with TRBJ2-3; 7 bases are shared with TRBD1. The length of the CDR3 is 20 residues. CDR1 LGHDT and CDR2 YNNKEL come from the germline V gene (reference sequence). The V gene end was trimmed by 0 bases and the J gene end by 5 bases; junction bases not matched to a gene: 20. In DNA, the CDR3 is TGTGCCAGCAGCCAAGATCTTTGGGACAGCCACTTCTTTTCGGAAGATACGCAGTATTTT. Its translation: CASSQDLWDSHFFSEDTQYF.

This clonotype was picked up many times. This chain links TRBV29-1 with TRBJ2-7; D possibly corresponds to TRBD1 (7 bases). Germline-derived CDR1 and CDR2 are SQVTM and ANQGSEA. The ends were cut back, 7 bases at V and 9 bases at J, with 16 bases in the middle. This CDR3 comprises 11 residues. CDR3 protein: CSAGQTGGQYF. The CDR3 region has the DNA TGCAGCGCGGGACAGACCGGGGGGCAGTACTTC.